These 16 T cell receptor beta chains were sequenced from one sample in a study of blood T cell repertoires in COVID-19. Assay: immunoSEQ multiplex PCR; the TCRdb copy retains only in-frame clones and omits some. The sample lists about 99,000 clones; roughly 76% were seen once. What was sequenced was peripheral blood. The receptors were sampled from a man at least 80 years old with COVID-19, enrolled during active disease.

V gene TRBV24-1 combines with J gene TRBJ2-3; 9 bases are shared with TRBD1. The germline V gene encodes CDR1 KGHDR and CDR2 SFDVKD. Trimming cost V 1 base and J 0 bases; bases outside gene matches: 7. This CDR3 region has 18 residues. For the CDR3, the DNA is TGTGCCACCAGTGATTTAGGTACAGGGGGCCTTAGCACAGATACGCAGTATTTT. It yields the protein CATSDLGTGGLSTDTQYF.

The chain carries TRBV11-2 and TRBJ1-3, with 9 positions matching TRBD1. Germline CDR1 SGHAT, CDR2 FQNNGV. J was trimmed by 0 bases and V by 5 bases; bases with no gene match: 5. The CDR3 consists of 16 residues. The CDR3 here is CASSRTGDFSGNTIYF. The DNA for the CDR3 is TGTGCCAGCAGCCGGACAGGGGATTTCTCTGGAAACACCATATATTTT.

This sequence joins TRBV20-1 and TRBJ2-7, with D tentatively TRBD1 (5 bases). Trimming cost V 0 bases and J 9 bases, with 9 bases left between them. This CDR3 has 11 amino acids. The germline gives CDR1 DFQATT, CDR2 SNEGSKA (reference sequence). The CDR3 protein is CSARDRVSQYF. The CDR3 region has the DNA TGCAGTGCTAGAGACAGGGTTTCGCAGTACTTC.

On this clone itself: A much larger clone lies one base from this, so it may be a read error. The chain carries TRBV30 and TRBJ1-5, with 12 bases fitting TRBD1. This CDR3 is 15 amino acids long. From germline, CDR1 is GTSNPN and CDR2 SVGIG (reference sequence). This CDR3 is CACGTGGASNPPQHF. As DNA, the CDR3 is TGTGCCTGTGGGACAGGGGGCGCTTCCAATCCGCCCCAGCATTTT. Looking up the rest from reference TRBV30 and TRBJ1-5 gives the full variable domain: SQTIHQWPATLVQPVGSPLSLECTVEGTSNPNLYWYRQAAGRGLQLLFYSVGIGQISSEVPQNLSASRPQDRQFILSSKKLLLSDSGFYLCACGTGGASNPPQHFGDGTRLSIL.

The rearrangement links TRBV6-5 to TRBJ1-3; 7 positions agree with TRBD1. The V gene's germline CDR1 is MNHEY and CDR2 SVGAGI. V was clipped by 6 bases and J by 4 bases; unmatched bases: 6. The CDR3 covers 14 residues. The CDR3 nucleotides are TGTGCCAGCAGGAAGGGGGCAGTGGGAAACACCATATATTTT. Amino acid sequence: CASRKGAVGNTIYF.

The CDR3 protein is CSVGRTSRQETQYF. CDR3 nucleotide sequence: TGCAGCGTCGGAAGGACTAGCCGCCAAGAGACCCAGTACTTC. V gene TRBV29-1 combines with J gene TRBJ2-5; 8 positions agree with TRBD2. Germline lookup yields CDR1 SQVTM and CDR2 ANQGSEA. The CDR3 length is 14 residues. J lost 1 base, V lost 6 bases, and 7 bases had no gene match.

This CDR3 is CASSPGQNNSPLHF. The CDR3 DNA reads as TGTGCCAGCTCACCGGGACAGAATAATTCACCCCTCCACTTT. The chain links TRBV18 to TRBJ1-6; the match to TRBD1 covers 7 bases. This CDR3 contains 14 residues. Losses at the gene ends were 3 bases for V and 5 bases for J; bases not matched to a gene: 1. CDR1 and CDR2 (germline): KGHSH, LQKENI.

V and J are TRBV28 and TRBJ1-6, with TRBD1 identical over 7 bases. The ends lost 4 bases at V and 4 bases at J; junction bases unmatched: 7. The germline CDR1 and CDR2 sequences are MDHEN and SYDVKM. The CDR3 sequence is 16 residues long. The CDR3 is CASSYQSGGYNSPLHF. The CDR3, as DNA: TGTGCCAGCAGTTACCAATCAGGGGGGTATAATTCACCCCTCCACTTT.

To note about this clone: At one end the junction does not follow the germline gene, possibly because of a read error. The CDR3, as DNA: TGTGCCAGCAGCCTAGCTTTTAGGGCGGGAAATGAGCAGTTCTTC. Its translation: CASSLAFRAGNEQFF. V usage is TRBV7-2 and J usage is TRBJ2-1, with a possible D match to TRBD2 (6 bases). This CDR3 contains 15 residues. Germline CDR1 SGHTA, CDR2 FQGNSA.

The rearrangement uses TRBV10-3 and TRBJ2-7, with D possibly TRBD1 on 5 matching bases. Germline-derived CDR1 and CDR2 are ENHRY and SYGVKD. The CDR3 loop spans 13 amino acids. Trimming took off 6 bases at V and 1 base at J, with 10 bases between the two ends. CDR3 coding DNA: TGTGCCATCAGAGCGACAGATTCCTACGAGCAGTACTTC. It yields the protein CAIRATDSYEQYF.

The chain combines TRBV19 with TRBJ1-2; maybe TRBD1 (6 bases). V dropped 5 bases and J dropped 2 bases, with 15 bases sitting between them. This CDR3 comprises 15 residues. Germline CDR1 LNHDA, CDR2 SQIVND (reference sequence). CDR3 nucleotide sequence: TGTGCCAGTAGTGGGGGCGTCGGCAGAAACTATGGCTACACCTTC. It specifies CASSGGVGRNYGYTF.

The chain is built from TRBV29-1 and TRBJ2-7; the match to TRBD2 covers 8 bases. The CDR3 covers 13 residues. The ends lost 7 bases at V and 7 bases at J; junction bases unmatched: 12. Germline loops: CDR1 SQVTM, CDR2 ANQGSEA. CDR3 coding DNA: TGCAGCGGATTTAGCGGGACCAGTACGGAGCAGTACTTC. Translation gives CSGFSGTSTEQYF.

CDR3 DNA sequence: TGCGCCAGCAGCTTGGAACCGGGAGGGCCGGGCGGTGAGACGCAGTATTTT. It translates to CASSLEPGGPGGETQYF. The chain uses TRBV5-1 and TRBJ2-3; 8 nucleotides align to TRBD2. The V gene's germline CDR1 is SGHRS and CDR2 YFSETQ. The CDR3 length is 17 residues. J lost 9 bases, V lost 0 bases, and 15 bases had no gene match.

V gene TRBV9 combines with J gene TRBJ2-1; TRBD1 is a possible D gene (5 bases). The V gene lost 0 bases and the J gene lost 5 bases, with 12 bases spanning the gap. CDR3 length: 15 amino acids. The germline gives CDR1 SGDLS, CDR2 YYNGEE. In DNA, the CDR3 is TGTGCCAGCAGCGTAGAAGGGGCCCAAAACAATGAGCAGTTCTTC. It is translated as CASSVEGAQNNEQFF.

This rearrangement joins TRBV21-1 to TRBJ1-2; whether TRBD1, the table's D call, matches the DNA was not checked. TRBV21-1 is listed as a pseudogene. The CDR3 loop spans 17 amino acids. CDR3 nucleotide sequence: TGTGCCAGCAGCTCAAAGGCGTATGACAGGGGAATCTATGGCTACACCTTC. This encodes CASSSKAYDRGIYGYTF.

This chain joins TRBV10-3 and TRBJ1-2, with TRBD1 matching 12 bases. Germline CDR1 reads ENHRY; CDR2 reads SYGVKD. Losses at the gene ends were 6 bases for V and 7 bases for J; bases not matched to a gene: 6. The CDR3 spans 14 residues. The CDR3 reads CAIREGTGGSGYTF. The CDR3 DNA is TGTGCCATCAGAGAAGGGACAGGGGGCTCTGGCTACACCTTC.